This T cell receptor beta chain was sequenced during a study of OX40 agonist ivuxolimab in advanced cancers. About the study: Head and neck, renal cell, melanoma or hepatocellular carcinoma were the cancers that dose-escalation patients had.

Between the trimmed V and J ends, which lost 0 bases and 7 bases, there was a span of 7 bases. The CDR3 covers 13 residues. Germline V gene lookup returns CDR1 SGHVS and CDR2 FQNEAQ. Measured with immunoSEQ multiplex PCR; TCRdb has only the in-frame clones, and not every one. The sample records 100,000 or so clones, about 85% being singletons. The cohort excluded patients with autoimmune disease history or systemic immunosuppression. Blood got drawn at baseline, again on cycle 4 day 1, and then on cycle 7 day 1. The sample here was CD4+ or CD8+ T cells sorted from blood, taken in a trial of the OX40 agonist ivuxolimab. This sequence originates from an adult with an advanced solid tumor such as melanoma, head and neck, liver or kidney cancer. This sequence joins TRBV7-8 and TRBJ1-5; TRBD1 is a possible D gene (6 bases). CDR3: CASSLAGTQPQHF. In nucleotides, the CDR3 is TGTGCCAGCAGCTTAGCGGGGACACAGCCCCAGCATTTT.